Following are 27 T cell receptor beta chains from one sample sequenced in a study of patients and donors after allogeneic stem cell transplantation (dated by TCRdb to about 2020). Libraries were prepared through RT-PCR. TCRdb names NextSeq 550 as the instrument used. TCRdb applied fastp at Q25 and MiXCR to the public reads, then kept only in-frame beta chains. Under each unique CDR3 protein, matching rows form one entry showing the most common genes and DNA. Present in this sample are approximately 200,000 distinct CDR3 sequences, 40% to 45% of which were seen just once. Of the sample, approximately 30% is held by the ten largest clones. Sequences were obtained from blood, either unsorted or a sorted T cell fraction (not recorded which). These receptors all come from a human donor who was either an allogeneic HSCT recipient or a stem cell or donor lymphocyte infusion donor (not recorded which). It is not recorded whose cells these are; they may come from a transplant donor.

The J gene is TRBJ1-2, the V gene TRBV6-6, with D hard to call. In germline, CDR1 is MNHNY, CDR2 SVGAGI (reference sequence). The CDR3 covers 11 residues. The germline V and J ends were trimmed by 9 bases and 0 bases, with 5 bases remaining between them. CDR3 sequence (DNA): TGTGCCAGTCGGCCTAACTATGGCTACACCTTC. It translates to CASRPNYGYTF.

This chain uses TRBV6-4 with TRBJ1-1; 9 bases are shared with TRBD1. V trimming: 7 bases; J trimming: 2 bases; junction bases outside the gene matches: 14. Germline V gene data show CDR1 as MRHNA and CDR2 as SNTAGT. CDR3 size: 17 residues. CDR3 sequence: CASTTPGQGAPNTEAFF. The CDR3 bases are TGTGCCAGCACAACCCCGGGACAGGGTGCTCCAAACACTGAAGCTTTCTTT.

CDR3 loop: CASSQVSTRQVDEQFF. The CDR3 DNA reads TGTGCCAGCAGCCAAGTATCGACCCGGCAGGTGGATGAGCAGTTCTTC. J is TRBJ2-1 and V is TRBV3-1; D is ambiguous. Per the germline V gene, CDR1 is LGHDT and CDR2 is YNNKEL (reference sequence). The CDR3 has 16 residues. Deletions cut 1 base from V and 8 bases from J, with 18 bases between.

This clonotype was recorded only once. The J gene is TRBJ1-2, the V gene TRBV27; D is possibly TRBD1 (5 bases). V was cut by 4 bases and J by 2 bases, with 11 bases left in between. Germline V gene sequence: CDR1 MNHEY, CDR2 SMNVEV (reference sequence). This CDR3 is 14 amino acids long. The CDR3 spells CASSSRGRNYGYTF. The CDR3 DNA sequence: TGTGCCAGCAGTTCCCGGGGCAGGAACTATGGCTACACCTTC.

The chain links TRBV7-8 to TRBJ2-5; 7 bases match TRBD2. This CDR3 is built from 13 residues. V shed 5 bases and J 5 bases; nucleotides not matched to a gene: 5. Germline V gene sequence: CDR1 SGHVS, CDR2 FQNEAQ. CDR3 DNA sequence: TGTGCCAGCAGCCCCACAGCGGGGGAGACCCAGTACTTC. This encodes CASSPTAGETQYF.

CDR3 amino acids: CASSPGTGTPYEQYF. The CDR3 DNA sequence: TGTGCCAGCAGCCCCGGGACAGGGACTCCCTACGAGCAGTACTTC. This chain links TRBV3-1 with TRBJ2-7; 9 nucleotides align to TRBD1. Per the germline V gene, CDR1 is LGHDT and CDR2 is YNNKEL (reference sequence). Germline trimming cut 4 bases from V and 2 bases from J; bases unmatched to any gene: 6. This CDR3 comprises 15 residues.

The chain employs TRBV7-2 and TRBJ2-2; D is undetermined. V lost 4 bases, J lost 7 bases, and 7 bases lay in between. This CDR3 region has 12 residues. CDR1 is SGHTA and CDR2 is FQGNSA in the germline V gene. CDR3 sequence reads: CASSSGVGELFF. Written as DNA, the CDR3 is TGTGCCAGCAGCTCCGGAGTCGGGGAGCTGTTTTTT.

The chain carries TRBV12-3 or TRBV12-4 and TRBJ1-1; D gene unclear. The CDR3 consists of 16 residues. V lost 6 bases, J lost 1 base, and 18 bases lay in between. DNA of the CDR3: TGTGCCAGCAGCAAAATTTCAGGACTCTGGAACACTGAAGCTTTCTTT. Translating gives CASSKISGLWNTEAFF.

The V gene is TRBV7-9, the J gene TRBJ2-7; no reliable D call. V was cut by 1 base and J by 7 bases, with 8 bases left in between. The CDR3 loop spans 12 amino acids. CDR1 is SEHNR and CDR2 is FQNEAQ in the germline V gene (reference sequence). The CDR3 DNA follows: TGTGCCAGCAGCTTAGTCTCGAGAGAGCAGTACTTC. This gives the protein CASSLVSREQYF. Full variable domain (rest looked up from reference TRBV7-9 and TRBJ2-7): DTGVSQNPRHKITKRGQNVTFRCDPISEHNRLYWYRQTLGQGPEFLTYFQNEAQLEKSRLLSDRFSAERPKGSFSTLEIQRTEQGDSAMYLCASSLVSREQYFGPGTRLTVT.

This clonotype was found a few times. The rearrangement joins TRBV10-3 to TRBJ2-3; possible D gene TRBD2, 5 bases. The CDR3 runs 15 residues. Germline loops: CDR1 ENHRY, CDR2 SYGVKD. The V end lost 2 bases, the J end lost 0 bases, and 9 bases lay between the germline ends. CDR3 amino acids: CAISEGRSSTDTQYF. In nucleotides, the CDR3 is TGTGCCATCAGTGAGGGGAGATCCAGCACAGATACGCAGTATTTT.

V and J are TRBV6-4 and TRBJ1-1; D might be TRBD1 (6 bases). The germline CDR1 and CDR2 sequences are MRHNA and SNTAGT. The CDR3 is 17 amino acids. Trimming removed 6 bases at V and 0 bases at J, with 20 bases between. The CDR3 protein is CASRFTVGGNMNTEAFF. The CDR3 bases are TGTGCCAGCAGGTTCACAGTGGGGGGCAACATGAACACTGAAGCTTTCTTT.

This clonotype was observed a few times. The chain is built from TRBV15 and TRBJ2-7; no firm D call. The length of the CDR3 is 16 residues. The ends were cut back, 0 bases at V and 3 bases at J, with 15 bases in the middle. From germline, CDR1 is LNHNV and CDR2 YYDKDF (reference sequence). The CDR3 is CATSRERENSIYEQYF. As DNA, the CDR3 is TGTGCCACCAGCAGAGAACGTGAAAACAGCATCTACGAGCAGTACTTC.

This clonotype showed up just a few times. The chain has TRBV27 and TRBJ2-2; TRBD2 matches at 7 bases. J was trimmed by 6 bases and V by 8 bases; bases with no gene match: 0. Germline CDR1 reads MNHEY; CDR2 reads SMNVEV (reference sequence). The length of the CDR3 is 11 residues. The CDR3 loop is CASGGAGELFF. CDR3 coding DNA: TGTGCCAGCGGGGGGGCCGGGGAGCTGTTTTTT.

The V and J genes are TRBV7-8 and TRBJ1-4; no reliable D call. The V gene's germline CDR1 is SGHVS and CDR2 FQNEAQ. The CDR3 covers 15 residues. V was shortened by 0 bases and J by 10 bases, with 15 bases between the two germline ends. Here the CDR3 reads CASSLASGEPVKLFF. The DNA of the CDR3 is TGTGCCAGCAGCTTAGCAAGCGGGGAACCCGTAAAACTGTTTTTT.

This CDR3 reads CASSLWLTEPSPNEKLFF. CDR3 coding DNA: TGTGCCAGCAGCTTATGGTTGACAGAGCCTTCCCCTAATGAAAAACTGTTTTTT. This rearrangement joins TRBV7-2 to TRBJ1-4; D might be TRBD1 (5 bases). In germline, CDR1 is SGHTA, CDR2 FQGNSA. The V and J ends lost 2 bases and 3 bases respectively, with 19 bases between them. The CDR3 spans 18 residues.

This clonotype was counted many times. CDR3 loop: CASSFGPWRTEAFF. CDR3 nucleotide sequence: TGTGCCAGCAGTTTTGGACCGTGGAGGACTGAAGCTTTCTTT. The chain combines TRBV12-3 or TRBV12-4 with TRBJ1-1; D is ambiguous. The CDR3 length is 14 residues. With 3 bases removed from V and 5 bases from J, the gap between germline ends came to 13 bases.

The V call is TRBV6-4, the J call TRBJ2-2; 9 bases fit TRBD2. CDR1 is MRHNA, CDR2 SNTAGT, per germline. J was trimmed by 7 bases and V by 3 bases; bases with no gene match: 9. The CDR3 runs 16 residues. CDR3 DNA: TGTGCCAGCAGTGAAAGGCCGGGACTAGCAGGCGGGGAGCTGTTTTTT. Residues: CASSERPGLAGGELFF.

Details on this clonotype: With a much larger clone just one base away, this may be a read error. V is TRBV12-3 or TRBV12-4 and J is TRBJ2-1; D call uncertain. The CDR3 length is 12 residues. The germline V and J ends were trimmed by 2 bases and 6 bases, with 5 bases remaining between them. CDR3 amino acids: CASSLWGNEQFF. The DNA for the CDR3 is TGTGCCAGCAGTTTATGGGGCAATGAGCAGTTCTTC.

This clonotype was seen just once. J is TRBJ2-7 and V is TRBV6-2 or TRBV6-3; D is undetermined. V was clipped by 3 bases and J by 2 bases, with 11 bases between them. Looked up from germline, CDR1 is MNHEY and CDR2 is SVGEGT. The CDR3 is 14 amino acids. The chain's CDR3 is CASSYEARPYEQYF. The DNA for the CDR3 is TGTGCCAGCAGTTATGAAGCGAGACCCTACGAGCAGTACTTC.

The gene calls are TRBV9 and TRBJ2-7, with D maybe TRBD2 (7 bases). Germline-derived CDR1 and CDR2 are SGDLS and YYNGEE. Trimming took 3 bases from V and 6 from J, leaving 13 bases between them. This CDR3 is built from 13 residues. The CDR3 DNA reads as TGTGCCAGCAGCGAGGGGGAGGGGCCCGAGCAGTACTTC. It encodes CASSEGEGPEQYF.

The chain combines TRBV29-1 with TRBJ1-1; unclear D gene. Trimming took off 2 bases at V and 0 bases at J, with 7 bases between the two ends. The CDR3 is 13 amino acids. CDR1 is SQVTM, CDR2 ANQGSEA, per germline. CDR3 bases: TGCAGCGTTGAATGGCCCTTGAACACTGAAGCTTTCTTT. Amino acids: CSVEWPLNTEAFF. Together with reference TRBV29-1 and TRBJ1-1, the CDR3 gives the full variable domain: SAVISQKPSRDICQRGTSLTIQCQVDSQVTMMFWYRQQPGQSLTLIATANQGSEATYESGFVIDKFPISRPNLTFSTLTVSNMSPEDSSIYLCSVEWPLNTEAFFGQGTRLTVV.

This clonotype was found many times. This chain connects TRBV5-1 to TRBJ1-1; D is ambiguous. Looked up from germline, CDR1 is SGHRS and CDR2 is YFSETQ. Trimming removed 1 base from V and 1 base from J, with 8 bases in between. This CDR3 has 14 residues. In nucleotides, the CDR3 is TGCGCCAGCAGCTTGCGCGCCCCGAACACTGAAGCTTTCTTT. It yields the protein CASSLRAPNTEAFF.

This chain joins TRBV12-3 or TRBV12-4 and TRBJ2-1; 12 bases line up with TRBD2. The CDR3 covers 14 residues. J lost 6 bases, V lost 6 bases, and 3 bases had no gene match. For the CDR3, the DNA is TGTGCCAGCAGAAGGACTAGCGGGACCAATGAGCAGTTCTTC. Encoded protein: CASRRTSGTNEQFF.

The CDR3 sequence: CASRVANEKLFF. As DNA, the CDR3 is TGTGCCAGCCGAGTGGCTAATGAAAAACTGTTTTTT. This sequence joins TRBV7-9 and TRBJ1-4; D uncertain. V lost 8 bases, J lost 3 bases, and 7 bases lay in between. The CDR3 is 12 residues long. The germline V gene has CDR1 SEHNR and CDR2 FQNEAQ (reference sequence).

This chain connects TRBV2 to TRBJ1-5; D is uncertain. V lost 4 bases and J 0 bases, leaving 10 bases between the germline ends. This CDR3 has 15 residues. The germline V gene encodes CDR1 SNHLY and CDR2 FYNNEI. CDR3 in DNA: TGTGCCAGCAGTGTAGGGCACGGTAGCAATCAGCCCCAGCATTTT. Translated: CASSVGHGSNQPQHF.

CDR3 in amino acids: CASSRLAGGPQTQYF. DNA of the CDR3: TGTGCCAGCAGTCGACTAGCGGGAGGGCCTCAGACCCAGTACTTC. This chain uses TRBV5-5 with TRBJ2-5; the match to TRBD2 covers 14 bases. Per the germline V gene, CDR1 is SGHKS and CDR2 is YYEKEE (reference sequence). This CDR3 comprises 15 residues. After removal of 5 bases from V and 6 bases from J, the junction contained 6 bases not matched to a gene. The full variable domain, in which reference TRBV5-5 and TRBJ2-5 provide the parts outside the CDR3, is DAGVTQSPTHLIKTRGQQVTLRCSPISGHKSVSWYQQVLGQGPQFIFQYYEKEERGRGNFPDRFSARQFPNYSSELNVNALLLGDSALYLCASSRLAGGPQTQYFGPGTRLLVL.

The chain is built from TRBV9 and TRBJ1-2; D is unresolved. The CDR3 is 13 amino acids. V was pared by 2 bases and J by 2 bases, with 7 bases between. Germline V gene lookup returns CDR1 SGDLS and CDR2 YYNGEE. CDR3 DNA sequence: TGTGCCAGCAGCGTTCGCACCAACTATGGCTACACCTTC. Encoded protein: CASSVRTNYGYTF.